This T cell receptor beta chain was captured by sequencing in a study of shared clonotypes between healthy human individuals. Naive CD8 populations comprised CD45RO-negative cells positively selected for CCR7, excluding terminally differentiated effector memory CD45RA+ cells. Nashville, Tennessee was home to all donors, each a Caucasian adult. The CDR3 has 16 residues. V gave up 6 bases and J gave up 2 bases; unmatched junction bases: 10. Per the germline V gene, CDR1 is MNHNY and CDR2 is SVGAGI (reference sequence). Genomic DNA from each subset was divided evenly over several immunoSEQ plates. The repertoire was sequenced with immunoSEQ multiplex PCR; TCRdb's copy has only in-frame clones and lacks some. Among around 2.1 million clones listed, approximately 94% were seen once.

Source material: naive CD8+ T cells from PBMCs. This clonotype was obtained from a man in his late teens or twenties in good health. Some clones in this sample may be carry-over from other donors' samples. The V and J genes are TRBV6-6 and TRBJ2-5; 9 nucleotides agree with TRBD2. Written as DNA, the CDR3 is TGTGCCAGCAGCCCTCCGAGGCTAGCGGGGCAAGAGACCCAGTACTTC. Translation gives CASSPPRLAGQETQYF.